Below are 9 T cell receptor beta chains sequenced from a single sample in a study of early T cells in non-severe SARS-CoV-2 infection. Each CDR3 protein gets one entry after TCRdb re-called the 5' RACE reads with MiXCR. The repertoire holds fewer than 60,000 distinct CDR3 sequences, with 12% as singletons. Sequenced: whole blood. Receptors originate from an adult who was a healthcare worker with PCR-confirmed SARS-CoV-2 infection or an uninfected control (not recorded which).

Ten or more counts support this clonotype. CDR3 amino acids: CASSPRTSGSYNEQFF. The CDR3 coding sequence is TGTGCCAGCAGTCCCCGGACTAGCGGATCCTACAATGAGCAGTTCTTC. V usage is TRBV12-3 or TRBV12-4 and J usage is TRBJ2-1; the match to TRBD2 covers 10 bases. The CDR3 spans 16 residues. Germline trimming cut 5 bases from V and 1 base from J; bases unmatched to any gene: 5.

J is TRBJ2-3 and V is TRBV7-2; tentatively, D is TRBD2 (5 bases). V was pared by 8 bases and J by 6 bases, with 15 bases between. The CDR3 runs 13 residues. The germline CDR1 and CDR2 sequences are SGHTA and FQGNSA. The CDR3 here is CASSLGLRDTQYF. CDR3 sequence (DNA): TGTGCCAGCTCCCTTGGACTCCGGGATACGCAGTATTTT.

With respect to this clonotype: Since a much larger clone is just one base distant, this may be a read error. The chain combines TRBV18 with TRBJ2-1; 8 bases line up with TRBD2. The J call may not be correct, given that the DNA end is closer to TRBJ2-7. Germline CDR1 is KGHSH and CDR2 is LQKENI. CDR3 size: 17 residues. The CDR3 is CASSPPLQSSGDNEQYF. The CDR3 nucleotides are TGTGCCAGCTCACCACCCCTCCAGAGTAGCGGGGACAATGAGCAGTACTTC.

This clonotype was detected many times. This chain links TRBV7-9 with TRBJ2-1, with 10 bases identical to TRBD1. Unmatched junction bases numbered 11, after V lost 5 bases and J lost 7 bases. The CDR3 spans 16 residues. CDR1 SEHNR and CDR2 FQNEAQ come from the germline V gene (reference sequence). The CDR3 region is CASSISLGQGMNEQFF. CDR3 sequence (DNA): TGTGCCAGCAGCATATCCCTGGGACAGGGGATGAATGAGCAGTTCTTC.

This clonotype was seen many times. The chain combines TRBV12-3 or TRBV12-4 with TRBJ2-1, with D unresolved. The V gene lost 5 bases and the J gene lost 0 bases, with 11 bases spanning the gap. The CDR3 has 15 amino acids. In nucleotides, the CDR3 is TGTGCCAGCAGTAGGAGCGTAAGCTCCTACAATGAGCAGTTCTTC. Its translation is CASSRSVSSYNEQFF.

Ten or more counts support this clonotype. The chain joins TRBV6-5 to TRBJ1-6; D is uncertain. This CDR3 contains 14 residues. Looked up from germline, CDR1 is MNHEY and CDR2 is SVGAGI. V was cut by 0 bases and J by 5 bases, with 5 bases left in between. In DNA, the CDR3 is TGTGCCAGCAGTTACTCAGGGCATAATTCACCCCTCCACTTT. It encodes CASSYSGHNSPLHF.

This clonotype was observed a handful of times. J is TRBJ1-3 and V is TRBV7-9; D gene ambiguous. Germline V lookup: CDR1 SEHNR, CDR2 FQNEAQ (reference sequence). Trimming removed 2 bases at V and 0 bases at J, with 14 bases between. The CDR3 has 17 amino acids. CDR3 residues: CASSLPGSLYSGNTIYF. For the CDR3, the DNA is TGTGCCAGCAGCTTACCCGGTTCCCTGTACTCTGGAAACACCATATATTTT.

The chain combines TRBV27 with TRBJ2-7; weak D call: TRBD2 (5 bases). The CDR3 runs to 16 residues. Deletions cut 0 bases from V and 0 bases from J, with 12 bases between. The germline V gene has CDR1 MNHEY and CDR2 SMNVEV (reference sequence). CDR3 region: CASSLSLGESSYEQYF. The CDR3 bases are TGTGCCAGCAGTTTATCTCTGGGAGAATCCTCCTACGAGCAGTACTTC.

This clonotype was detected many times. The V call is TRBV11-3, the J call TRBJ2-5; 8 bases align to TRBD1. The CDR3 runs to 16 residues. Germline values: CDR1 SGHNT, CDR2 YENEEA. V lost 3 bases to trimming and J lost 5 bases; unmatched junction nucleotides: 11. The CDR3 loop is CASSLRQGYGQETQYF. In nucleotides, the CDR3 is TGTGCCAGCAGCTTGAGACAGGGGTATGGCCAGGAGACCCAGTACTTC.